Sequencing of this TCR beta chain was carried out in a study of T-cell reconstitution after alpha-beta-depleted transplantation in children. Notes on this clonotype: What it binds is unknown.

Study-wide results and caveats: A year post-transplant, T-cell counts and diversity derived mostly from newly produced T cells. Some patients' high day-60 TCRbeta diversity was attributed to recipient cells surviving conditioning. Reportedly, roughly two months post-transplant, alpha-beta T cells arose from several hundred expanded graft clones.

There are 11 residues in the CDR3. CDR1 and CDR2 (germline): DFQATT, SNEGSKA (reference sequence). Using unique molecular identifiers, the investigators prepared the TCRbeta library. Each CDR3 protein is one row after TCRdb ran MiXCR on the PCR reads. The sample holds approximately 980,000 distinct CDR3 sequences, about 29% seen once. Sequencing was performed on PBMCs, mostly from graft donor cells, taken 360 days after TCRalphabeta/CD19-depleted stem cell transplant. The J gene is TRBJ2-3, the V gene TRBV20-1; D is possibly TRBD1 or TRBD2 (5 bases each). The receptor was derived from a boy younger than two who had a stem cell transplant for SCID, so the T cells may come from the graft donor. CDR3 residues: CSPRVGVAQYF. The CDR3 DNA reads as TGCAGCCCAAGGGTGGGGGTTGCGCAGTATTTT.